Presented here are 3 T cell receptor beta chains from one specimen sequenced in a study of beta chain features in type 1 diabetes. Whole-study results and caveats: For Type 1 diabetes patients, all four CD4+ subsets carried TCRB CDR3s that were moderately but significantly shorter.

All of the isolated RNA was reverse transcribed, so expressed TCRB transcripts were sequenced. Assay used: immunoSEQ multiplex PCR; TCRdb lists only in-frame clones, some missing. Among roughly 260,000 clones listed, around 21% were seen once. Antigens for these TCRs are unknown. Sequenced material: naive CD4+ T cells from blood. These receptor sequences come from a middle-aged woman with type 1 diabetes.

This clone occurred a few times. The gene calls are TRBV2 and TRBJ2-3; D unclear. V was pared by 6 bases and J by 10 bases, with 14 bases between. CDR1 is SNHLY and CDR2 is FYNNEI in the germline V gene. The CDR3 runs to 12 residues. The DNA of the CDR3 is TGTGCCAGCAGACCATCTTATCCAGCGCAGTATTTT. It encodes CASRPSYPAQYF.

This chain joins TRBV5-1 and TRBJ2-5, with TRBD2 matching 8 bases. The CDR3 contains 13 residues. Germline CDR1 is SGHRS and CDR2 is YFSETQ. With V trimmed by 4 bases and J by 5 bases, 4 bases remained unmatched. CDR3 protein: CASSDSGMETQYF. CDR3 nucleotides: TGCGCCAGCAGCGATAGCGGGATGGAGACCCAGTACTTC.

This clone came up a few times. The gene calls are TRBV29-1 and TRBJ1-2, with D perhaps TRBD1 (5 bases). Deletions cut 1 base from V and 10 bases from J, with 10 bases between. Germline CDR1 reads SQVTM; CDR2 reads ANQGSEA. CDR3 length: 11 residues. The CDR3 region is CSVEVTELYTF. CDR3 nucleotides: TGCAGCGTTGAAGTGACAGAGCTCTACACCTTC.